This entry lists 16 T cell receptor beta chains sequenced from one sample in a study of T cell responses to AZD1222 COVID-19 vaccine. Repertoires were generated with immunoSEQ multiplex PCR, while TCRdb's copy carries only in-frame clones and drops some. The sample contains tens of thousands of clones, roughly 90% of which appear only once. Sequencing used peripheral blood, obtained on day 0 of AZD1222 vaccination. These receptors came from an adult in good health.

The chain is built from TRBV5-4 and TRBJ1-2, with 8 nucleotides matching TRBD1. This CDR3 is 16 amino acids long. Losses at the gene ends were 4 bases for V and 0 bases for J; bases not matched to a gene: 8. From germline, CDR1 is SGHNT and CDR2 YYREEE (reference sequence). The CDR3 nucleotides read TGTGCCAGCAGCCCCTCCGGACAGGGAGCTAACTATGGCTACACCTTC. Its translation is CASSPSGQGANYGYTF.

The V and J genes are TRBV28 and TRBJ1-3; 9 bases are shared with TRBD1. Trimming removed 6 bases from V and 2 bases from J; junction bases left unmatched: 2. The V gene's germline CDR1 is MDHEN and CDR2 SYDVKM. CDR3 size: 14 residues. The CDR3 protein is CASRQGAPGNTIYF. In DNA, the CDR3 is TGTGCCAGCAGACAGGGGGCCCCTGGAAACACCATATATTTT.

The chain joins TRBV18 to TRBJ2-1; 11 bases fit TRBD2. Germline V gene data show CDR1 as KGHSH and CDR2 as LQKENI. Germline trimming cut 5 bases from V and 7 bases from J; bases unmatched to any gene: 10. CDR3 length equals 16 residues. This CDR3 reads CASSSIAGGRRNEQFF. The CDR3 region has the DNA TGTGCCAGCTCATCTATAGCGGGGGGGAGGCGAAATGAGCAGTTCTTC.

This clone was found once. The chain combines TRBV24-1 with TRBJ1-1; D may be TRBD1 (5 bases). The CDR3 length is 15 residues. V lost 3 bases to trimming and J lost 1 base, with 11 bases between them. Germline V CDR1 and CDR2: KGHDR, SFDVKD. The CDR3 loop reads CATSDPGRGNTEAFF. The CDR3 DNA reads as TGTGCCACCAGTGATCCGGGACGGGGGAACACTGAAGCTTTCTTT.

The chain couples TRBV27 to TRBJ2-6; 8 nucleotides match TRBD1. Germline values: CDR1 MNHEY, CDR2 SMNVEV (reference sequence). Trimming removed 5 bases from V and 0 bases from J; junction bases left unmatched: 9. The CDR3 has 18 residues. The CDR3 loop reads CASSITGTGVSGANVLTF. In nucleotides, the CDR3 is TGTGCCAGCAGTATAACCGGGACAGGCGTCTCTGGGGCCAACGTCCTGACTTTC.

The gene calls are TRBV5-6 and TRBJ1-2; D is ambiguous. CDR3 length: 11 amino acids. V gave up 3 bases and J gave up 4 bases, with 4 bases separating them. Germline V lookup: CDR1 SGHDT, CDR2 YYEEEE. The CDR3 DNA follows: TGTGCCAGCAGCTGGGGCTATGGCTACACCTTC. It codes for CASSWGYGYTF.

The V call is TRBV27, the J call TRBJ1-2; TRBD1 aligns across 8 bases. This CDR3 region has 14 residues. Germline-derived CDR1 and CDR2 are MNHEY and SMNVEV (reference sequence). V was clipped by 6 bases and J by 4 bases; unmatched bases: 7. The DNA of the CDR3 is TGTGCCAGCAGCCCCGACAGGGGTAGCTATGGCTACACCTTC. Translation: CASSPDRGSYGYTF.

The CDR3 coding sequence is TGCGCCAGCAGCCAAGATCTGGCCTATGGCTACACCTTC. Translated, it gives CASSQDLAYGYTF. This rearrangement joins TRBV4-1 to TRBJ1-2; D unresolved. The V end lost 0 bases, the J end lost 4 bases, and 6 bases lay between the germline ends. The V gene's germline CDR1 is MGHRA and CDR2 YSYEKL. The CDR3 has 13 amino acids.

The J gene is TRBJ2-7, the V gene TRBV7-3; 7 nucleotides align to TRBD1. V lost 5 bases and J lost 7; bases outside the gene matches: 14. The germline V gene encodes CDR1 SGHTA and CDR2 FQGTGA. The CDR3 loop spans 15 amino acids. This CDR3 reads CASSPVATGSGEQYF. CDR3 DNA: TGTGCCAGCAGCCCCGTAGCGACAGGGTCGGGGGAGCAGTACTTC.

J is TRBJ1-1 and V is TRBV19; no definite D call. Trimming cost V 7 bases and J 1 base, with 7 bases left between them. This CDR3 spans 12 amino acids. The germline CDR1 and CDR2 sequences are LNHDA and SQIVND (reference sequence). The CDR3 DNA follows: TGTGCCAGTAATGAGCGGAACACTGAAGCTTTCTTT. Protein product: CASNERNTEAFF.

V is TRBV9 and J is TRBJ1-4; D is unresolved. The ends were cut back, 2 bases at V and 0 bases at J, with 5 bases in the middle. The CDR3 loop spans 14 amino acids. CDR1 is SGDLS, CDR2 YYNGEE, per germline. The CDR3 DNA reads TGTGCCAGCAGCGTCCACTCAACTAATGAAAAACTGTTTTTT. Translated, it gives CASSVHSTNEKLFF.

The chain recombines TRBV24-1 with TRBJ2-1; perhaps TRBD1 as D (5 bases). The V end was cut by 0 bases, the J end by 7 bases, with 18 bases between. CDR3 size: 17 residues. From germline, CDR1 is KGHDR and CDR2 SFDVKD. For the CDR3, the DNA is TGTGCCACCAGTGATTTGACCGGCGCAGTAGGGGCGAATGAGCAGTTCTTC. Translated, it gives CATSDLTGAVGANEQFF.

The chain carries TRBV3-1 (or the pseudogene TRBV3-2) and TRBJ2-3; possible D gene TRBD2, 6 bases. In germline, CDR1 is LGHDT, CDR2 YNNKEL (reference sequence). The CDR3 extends over 13 amino acids. Trimming removed 0 bases from V and 8 bases from J, with 9 bases in between. CDR3 amino acids: CASSQDQGGTQYF. CDR3 nucleotides: TGTGCCAGCAGCCAAGATCAGGGAGGTACGCAGTATTTT.

This rearrangement joins TRBV30 to TRBJ1-1, with a possible D match to TRBD1 (5 bases). The germline gives CDR1 GTSNPN, CDR2 SVGIG (reference sequence). This CDR3 region has 13 residues. With 3 bases removed from V and 5 bases from J, the gap between germline ends came to 13 bases. CDR3 nucleotides: TGTGCCTGGAGGGGGGACTCCCGAACTGAAGCTTTCTTT. This translates into CAWRGDSRTEAFF. Complete variable domain (other parts from reference TRBV30 and TRBJ1-1): SQTIHQWPATLVQPVGSPLSLECTVEGTSNPNLYWYRQAAGRGLQLLFYSVGIGQISSEVPQNLSASRPQDRQFILSSKKLLLSDSGFYLCAWRGDSRTEAFFGQGTRLTVV.

The gene calls are TRBV28 and TRBJ2-5; 10 positions agree with TRBD1. The CDR3 length is 14 residues. Germline assignment: CDR1 MDHEN and CDR2 SYDVKM. The J segment lost 4 bases and the V segment lost 8 bases, leaving 7 bases of the junction unmatched. The CDR3 DNA reads TGTGCCAGCGGGTTGGGACAGGGGATAGAGACCCAGTACTTC. It specifies CASGLGQGIETQYF.

This rearrangement joins TRBV18 to TRBJ1-1; D is ambiguous. CDR3 length: 13 amino acids. Germline CDR1 is KGHSH and CDR2 is LQKENI. V was pared by 4 bases and J by 1 base, with 7 bases between. The CDR3 protein is CASSRDQNTEAFF. The CDR3, as DNA: TGTGCCAGCTCACGGGATCAGAACACTGAAGCTTTCTTT.